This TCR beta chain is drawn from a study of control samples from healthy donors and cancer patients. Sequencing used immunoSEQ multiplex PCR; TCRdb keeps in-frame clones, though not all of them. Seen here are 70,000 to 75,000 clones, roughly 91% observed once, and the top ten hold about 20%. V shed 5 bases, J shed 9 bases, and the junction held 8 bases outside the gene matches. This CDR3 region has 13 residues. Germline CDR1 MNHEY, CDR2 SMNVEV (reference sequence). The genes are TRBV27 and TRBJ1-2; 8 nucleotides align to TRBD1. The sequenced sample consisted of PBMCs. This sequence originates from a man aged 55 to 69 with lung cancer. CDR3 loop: CASSPETGVSYTF. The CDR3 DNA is TGTGCCAGCAGTCCCGAGACAGGGGTGAGCTACACCTTC.